These 17 T cell receptor beta chains were sequenced from one sample in a study of tumor and adjacent non-tumor tissue in lung cancer. This sample's RNA came from whole unsorted tissue. A modified ARM-PCR protocol with three rounds of nested PCR amplified TCRbeta. TCRdb reprocessed the multiplex PCR reads with MiXCR, giving one entry per CDR3 protein. The sample yields about 81,000 distinct CDR3 sequences, around 77% seen once. The specimen was lung tumor tissue. The receptors stem from a middle-aged woman with non-small cell lung cancer.

A word on this clonotype: No conserved phenylalanine or tryptophan ends this CDR3, so it is likely a read error. The gene calls are TRBV11-2 and TRBJ1-1; D is perhaps TRBD1 (5 bases). The CDR3 is made up of 17 amino acids. The ends were cut back, 5 bases at V and 8 bases at J, with 27 bases in the middle. Germline values: CDR1 SGHAT, CDR2 FQNNGV. Here the CDR3 DNA reads TGTGCCAGCAGCCCCGGGGGAGGTGGGGTCTCACGGAAAGAAGCTTTCTAT. Residues: CASSPGGGGVSRKEAFY.

Turning to this clonotype: This clone may be a read error of a much larger clone one base away. The chain links TRBV6-5 to TRBJ2-7, with D unresolved. CDR3 size: 15 residues. The germline V gene has CDR1 MNHEY and CDR2 SVGAGI. The CDR3 region has the DNA TGTACCAGCAGTTACTCGACGACTGTAACCTACGAGCAGTACTTC. Amino acid sequence: CTSSYSTTVTYEQYF.

As concerns this clonotype: The conserved closing phenylalanine or tryptophan is absent in this CDR3, likely reflecting a read error. CDR3 residues: CASTLEGTLAFY. CDR3 coding DNA: TGTGCCAGCACTTTAGAGGGGACACTGGCTTTCTAT. The chain uses TRBV11-2 and TRBJ1-1, with D possibly being TRBD1 (6 bases). Germline V gives CDR1 SGHAT, CDR2 FQNNGV. V lost 7 bases and J lost 11, with 17 bases in between. The CDR3 contains 12 residues.

This clonotype was observed a single time. At one boundary the junction diverges from the germline segment, which might be a read error. This chain connects TRBV6-5 to TRBJ1-2; TRBD1 might be the D (5 bases). The CDR3 extends over 15 amino acids. Germline CDR1 MNHEY, CDR2 SVGAGI. CDR3: CASSRTTSANNGYTF. In nucleotides, the CDR3 is TGTGCCAGCAGTCGGACAACCTCAGCTAACAATGGCTACACCTTC.

V gene TRBV4-1 combines with J gene TRBJ2-7; tentative D call: TRBD2 (5 bases). This CDR3 has 15 residues. V was clipped by 1 base and J by 6 bases, with 16 bases between them. Germline loops: CDR1 MGHRA, CDR2 YSYEKL. The CDR3: CASSQVQWSEGEQYF. The CDR3 region has the DNA TGCGCCAGCAGCCAAGTCCAATGGAGCGAGGGCGAGCAGTACTTC.

Notes on this clonotype: Its ends do not fully match the called genes, so a read error is possible. V usage is TRBV11-3 and J usage is TRBJ2-3; 9 positions match TRBD2. Per the germline V gene, CDR1 is SGHNT and CDR2 is YENEEA. This CDR3 is built from 15 residues. The CDR3 DNA sequence: TGTGTCAGCAGTCCGAGACTAGCGGACACAGGTACGCAGTATTTT. The encoded protein is CVSSPRLADTGTQYF.

Concerning this clonotype itself: An end of the junction does not agree with germline; a read error may underlie this. The chain employs TRBV5-4 and TRBJ2-1; the match to TRBD2 covers 13 bases. The germline V gene has CDR1 SGHNT and CDR2 YYREEE (reference sequence). CDR3 size: 15 residues. CDR3 sequence (DNA): TGTGCAAGCAGCCTCGGACTAGCGGGAGTGGGTGAGCAGTTCTTC. Translating it yields CASSLGLAGVGEQFF.

Remarks on this clonotype: The conserved phenylalanine or tryptophan is not found at the CDR3 terminus, so this likely reflects a read error. V gene TRBV11-1 combines with J gene TRBJ2-5; unclear D gene. The V gene's germline CDR1 is SGHAT and CDR2 FQDESV (reference sequence). The CDR3 runs 13 residues. V gave up 5 bases and J gave up 7 bases, with 14 bases separating them. The CDR3 region is CASSQHGLSTQYL. The CDR3 region has the DNA TGTGCCAGCAGCCAACATGGGCTGTCGACCCAGTACCTC.

For this clonotype: A single base separates this from a much larger clone, so it may be a read error. The chain combines TRBV20-1 with TRBJ2-5; perhaps TRBD1 as D (5 bases). In germline, CDR1 is DFQATT, CDR2 SNEGSKA (reference sequence). The CDR3 is made up of 15 amino acids. Trimming removed 0 bases at V and 3 bases at J, with 14 bases between. Here the CDR3 DNA reads TGCAGTGCTAGAGATTACGAGACAGCCAAAGAGACCCAGTACTTC. Protein: CSARDYETAKETQYF.

As for this clonotype: A much larger clone differs from this one at a single base, so this may be a read error. The chain has TRBV14 and TRBJ2-5, with D perhaps TRBD1 (5 bases). Germline V lookup: CDR1 SGHDN, CDR2 FVKESK. The CDR3 is 15 amino acids. Deletions cut 5 bases from V and 5 bases from J, with 18 bases between. The CDR3 bases are TGTGCCAGCAGCACCCAACAGGTGGCGCGGGAGACCCAGTACTTC. Translating gives CASSTQQVARETQYF.

Points on this clonotype: Mismatch with germline at one junction end may stem from a read error. This chain links TRBV7-8 with TRBJ2-7; D is ambiguous. CDR3 length: 15 residues. CDR1 SGHVS and CDR2 FQNEAQ come from the germline V gene. For the CDR3, the DNA is TGTGCCAGCAGCTTAGGCCATCTTTCCCTCTACGAGCAGTATTTC. It encodes CASSLGHLSLYEQYF.

With regard to this clonotype: The CDR3 end shows no conserved phenylalanine or tryptophan, and so a read error is likely. V usage is TRBV29-1 and J usage is TRBJ2-3, with D perhaps matching TRBD1 (6 bases). The CDR3 loop spans 13 amino acids. Germline CDR1 is SQVTM and CDR2 is ANQGSEA. CDR3 sequence (DNA): TGCAGCGTTTTGGGGGCTTCCACAGTTACGCAGTATTTG. Translation gives CSVLGASTVTQYL.

In regard to this clonotype: Germline is not matched at one junction end, which may reflect a read error. The rearrangement joins TRBV14 to TRBJ2-1, with 7 bases identical to TRBD2. The CDR3 loop spans 16 amino acids. CDR1 SGHDN and CDR2 FVKESK come from the germline V gene. This CDR3 is CASNQSMDGGYNEQFF. In nucleotides, the CDR3 is TGTGCCAGCAACCAATCCATGGACGGGGGGTACAATGAGCAGTTCTTC.

A word on this clonotype: The junction differs from germline at one of its ends, possibly a read error. This chain joins TRBV2 and TRBJ1-2; D is ambiguous. Germline CDR1 and CDR2: SNHLY and FYNNEI. This CDR3 contains 15 residues. The CDR3 loop is CVSSADNSRTYGYTF. The CDR3 DNA reads as TGTGTCAGCAGTGCAGATAATTCGAGGACCTATGGTTACACCTTC.

This clonotype was counted once. One end of the junction is discordant with germline, which a read error may explain. The chain employs TRBV11-2 and TRBJ1-4; no firm D call. This CDR3 spans 12 amino acids. The germline CDR1 and CDR2 sequences are SGHAT and FQNNGV. DNA of the CDR3: TGTGCCAGCAGCCAAGATGGGATTAAAACCGTTTTT. It translates to CASSQDGIKTVF.

This clonotype was seen once. Its ends do not fully match the called genes, so a read error is possible. The CDR3 loop reads CASSPKTRLNNEQLF. DNA for the CDR3: TGTGCCAGTAGCCCTAAGACCCGACTGAACAATGAGCAGCTCTTC. This chain links TRBV11-1 with TRBJ2-1, with D uncertain. Looked up from germline, CDR1 is SGHAT and CDR2 is FQDESV (reference sequence). The CDR3 contains 15 residues.

Comments on this clonotype: The junction departs from the called germline gene at one end, perhaps through a read error. The CDR3 DNA is TGTGCCAACAGCGCGTCTCGGGACTCATATTACGAGGAGTACTTC. It codes for CANSASRDSYYEEYF. This chain joins TRBV11-2 and TRBJ2-7; perhaps TRBD2 as D (6 bases). This CDR3 is built from 15 residues. Germline V lookup: CDR1 SGHAT, CDR2 FQNNGV.